This T cell receptor (beta chain) derives from a study of blood T cell repertoires in COVID-19. Study at large: Both acute and convalescent COVID-19 samples were obtained from the United States, Italy and Spain. In each case, the material was cDNA or gDNA derived from T cells, B-cell-depleted T cells, or PBMCs.

Per the authors' pipeline: Counts of nucleated cells, estimated from reference gene primer amplification, were obtained. Only in-frame clones appear in the TCRdb table, and some are missing; sequencing was by immunoSEQ multiplex PCR. V and J calls and clone size follow that table, whereas D and trimming were derived from the DNA. The sample includes 15,000 to 20,000 clones, around 81% of them seen just once. Sample: peripheral blood. The clonotype originates from a human donor in a cohort sampled during active COVID-19.

CDR3: CASSPGTGRLNTEAFF. The CDR3 coding sequence is TGTGCCAGCTCACCCGGGACAGGGAGGCTGAACACTGAAGCTTTCTTT. This chain uses TRBV18 with TRBJ1-1; 9 bases are shared with TRBD1. J was trimmed by 0 bases and V by 3 bases; bases with no gene match: 5. Germline V gene sequence: CDR1 KGHSH, CDR2 LQKENI. The CDR3 covers 16 residues.